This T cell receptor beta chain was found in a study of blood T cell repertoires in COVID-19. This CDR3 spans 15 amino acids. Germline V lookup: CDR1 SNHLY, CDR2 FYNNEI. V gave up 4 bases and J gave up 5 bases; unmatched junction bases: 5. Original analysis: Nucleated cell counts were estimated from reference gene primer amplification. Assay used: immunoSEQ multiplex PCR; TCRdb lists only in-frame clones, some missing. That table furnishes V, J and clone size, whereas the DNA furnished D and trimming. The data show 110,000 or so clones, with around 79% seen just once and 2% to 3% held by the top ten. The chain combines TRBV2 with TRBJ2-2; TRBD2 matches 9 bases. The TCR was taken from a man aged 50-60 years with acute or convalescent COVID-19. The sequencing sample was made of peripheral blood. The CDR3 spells CASSAALAGTGELFF. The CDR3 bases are TGTGCCAGCAGTGCGGCGCTAGCGGGGACCGGGGAGCTGTTTTTT.